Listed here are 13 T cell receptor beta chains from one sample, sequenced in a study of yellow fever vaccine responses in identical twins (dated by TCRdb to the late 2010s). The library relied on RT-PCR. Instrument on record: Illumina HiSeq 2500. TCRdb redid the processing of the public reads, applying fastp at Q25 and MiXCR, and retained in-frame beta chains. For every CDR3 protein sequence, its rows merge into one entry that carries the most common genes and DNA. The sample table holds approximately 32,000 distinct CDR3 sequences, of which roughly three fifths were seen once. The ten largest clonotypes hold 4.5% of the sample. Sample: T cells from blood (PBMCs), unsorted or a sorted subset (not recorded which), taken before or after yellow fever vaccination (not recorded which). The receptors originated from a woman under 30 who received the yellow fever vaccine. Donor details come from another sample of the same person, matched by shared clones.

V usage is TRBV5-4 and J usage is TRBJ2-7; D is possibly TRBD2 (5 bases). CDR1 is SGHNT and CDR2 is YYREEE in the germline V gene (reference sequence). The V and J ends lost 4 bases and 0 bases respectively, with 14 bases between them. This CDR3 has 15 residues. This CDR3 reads CASSPWTGTSYEQYF. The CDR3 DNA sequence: TGTGCCAGCAGCCCATGGACGGGAACCTCCTACGAGCAGTACTTC.

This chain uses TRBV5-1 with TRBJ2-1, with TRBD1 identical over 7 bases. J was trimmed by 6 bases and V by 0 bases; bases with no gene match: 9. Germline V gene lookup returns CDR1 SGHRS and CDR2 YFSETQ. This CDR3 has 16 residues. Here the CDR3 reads CASSLGQGDLGNEQFF. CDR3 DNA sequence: TGCGCCAGCAGCTTGGGACAGGGAGATTTGGGCAATGAGCAGTTCTTC. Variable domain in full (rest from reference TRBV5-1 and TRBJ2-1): KAGVTQTPRYLIKTRGQQVTLSCSPISGHRSVSWYQQTPGQGLQFLFEYFSETQRNKGNFPGRFSGRQFSNSRSEMNVSTLELGDSALYLCASSLGQGDLGNEQFFGPGTRLTVL.

The CDR3 nucleotides read TGTGCCAGCAGCCAAGATATGGGCGGCGGGGGCTATGGCTACACCTTC. Protein sequence: CASSQDMGGGGYGYTF. The chain couples TRBV3-1 to TRBJ1-2; perhaps TRBD1 as D (5 bases). The CDR3 sequence is 16 residues long. Germline V gives CDR1 LGHDT, CDR2 YNNKEL (reference sequence). Trimming took 0 bases from V and 4 from J, leaving 15 bases between them.

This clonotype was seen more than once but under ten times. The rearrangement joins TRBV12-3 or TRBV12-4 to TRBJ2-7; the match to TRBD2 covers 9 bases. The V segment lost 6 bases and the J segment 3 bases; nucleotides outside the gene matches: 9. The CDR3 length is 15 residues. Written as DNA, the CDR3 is TGTGCCAGCAGGGGTCTAGCGGGACGGGTCTACGAGCAGTACTTC. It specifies CASRGLAGRVYEQYF.

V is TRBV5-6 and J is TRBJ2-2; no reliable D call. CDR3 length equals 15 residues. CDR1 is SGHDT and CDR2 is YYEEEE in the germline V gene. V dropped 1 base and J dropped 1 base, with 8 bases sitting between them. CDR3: CASSLRPLNTGELFF. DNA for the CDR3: TGTGCCAGCAGCTTGAGACCACTGAACACCGGGGAGCTGTTTTTT. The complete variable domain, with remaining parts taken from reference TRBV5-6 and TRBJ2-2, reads DAGVTQSPTHLIKTRGQQVTLRCSPKSGHDTVSWYQQALGQGPQFIFQYYEEEERQRGNFPDRFSGHQFPNYSSELNVNALLLGDSALYLCASSLRPLNTGELFFGEGSRLTVL.

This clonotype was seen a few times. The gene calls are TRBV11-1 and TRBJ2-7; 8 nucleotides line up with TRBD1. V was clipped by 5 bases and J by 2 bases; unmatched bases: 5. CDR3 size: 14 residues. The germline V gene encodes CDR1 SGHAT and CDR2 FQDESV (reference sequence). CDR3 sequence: CASSLDRVPYEQYF. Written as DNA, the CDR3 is TGTGCCAGCAGCCTGGACAGGGTCCCCTACGAGCAGTACTTC. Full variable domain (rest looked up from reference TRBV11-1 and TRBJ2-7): EAEVAQSPRYKITEKSQAVAFWCDPISGHATLYWYRQILGQGPELLVQFQDESVVDDSQLPKDRFSAERLKGVDSTLKIQPAELGDSAMYLCASSLDRVPYEQYFGPGTRLTVT.

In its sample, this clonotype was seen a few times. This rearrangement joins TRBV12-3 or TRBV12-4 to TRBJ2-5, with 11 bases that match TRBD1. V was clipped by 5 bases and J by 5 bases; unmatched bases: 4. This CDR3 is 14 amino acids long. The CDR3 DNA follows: TGTGCCAGCAGTGGACAGGGGGCTCTGGAGACCCAGTACTTC. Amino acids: CASSGQGALETQYF.

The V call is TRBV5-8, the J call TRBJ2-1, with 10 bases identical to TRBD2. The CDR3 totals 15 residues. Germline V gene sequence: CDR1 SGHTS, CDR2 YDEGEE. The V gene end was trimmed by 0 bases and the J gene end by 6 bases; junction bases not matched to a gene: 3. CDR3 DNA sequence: TGTGCCAGCAGCTTGGCTCTAGCGGGAGTCAATGAGCAGTTCTTC. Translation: CASSLALAGVNEQFF.

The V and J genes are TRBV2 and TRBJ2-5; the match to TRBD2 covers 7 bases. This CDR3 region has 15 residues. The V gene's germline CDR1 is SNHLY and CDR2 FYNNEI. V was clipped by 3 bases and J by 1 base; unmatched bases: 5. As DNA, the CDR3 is TGTGCCAGCAGTGAGGGGAGGGGACTCCAAGAGACCCAGTACTTC. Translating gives CASSEGRGLQETQYF.

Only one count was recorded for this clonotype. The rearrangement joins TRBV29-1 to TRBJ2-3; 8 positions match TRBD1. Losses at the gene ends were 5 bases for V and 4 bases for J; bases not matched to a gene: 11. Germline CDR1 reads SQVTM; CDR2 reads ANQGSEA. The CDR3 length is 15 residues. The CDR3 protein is CSVHIRTGPSDTQYF. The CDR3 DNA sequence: TGCAGCGTTCATATTCGGACAGGGCCTTCAGATACGCAGTATTTT.

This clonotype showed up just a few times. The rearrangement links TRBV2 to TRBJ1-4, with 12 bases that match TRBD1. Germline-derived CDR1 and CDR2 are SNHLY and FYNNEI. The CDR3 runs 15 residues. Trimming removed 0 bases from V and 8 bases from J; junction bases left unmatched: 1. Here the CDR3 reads CASSEAGTGGEKLFF. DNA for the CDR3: TGTGCCAGCAGTGAAGCCGGGACAGGGGGCGAAAAACTGTTTTTT.

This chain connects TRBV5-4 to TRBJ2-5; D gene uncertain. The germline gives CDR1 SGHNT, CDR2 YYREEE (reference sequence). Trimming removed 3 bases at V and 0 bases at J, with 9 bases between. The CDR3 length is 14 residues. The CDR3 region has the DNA TGTGCCAGCAGCTGGAGCACAGACCAAGAGACCCAGTACTTC. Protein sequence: CASSWSTDQETQYF. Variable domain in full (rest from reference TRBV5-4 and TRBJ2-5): ETGVTQSPTHLIKTRGQQVTLRCSSQSGHNTVSWYQQALGQGPQFIFQYYREEENGRGNFPPRFSGLQFPNYSSELNVNALELDDSALYLCASSWSTDQETQYFGPGTRLLVL.

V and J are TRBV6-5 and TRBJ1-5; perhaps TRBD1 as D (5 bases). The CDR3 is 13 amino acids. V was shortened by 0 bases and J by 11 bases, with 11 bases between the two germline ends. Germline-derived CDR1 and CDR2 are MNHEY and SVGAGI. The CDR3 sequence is CASSYSPGLAQHF. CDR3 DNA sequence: TGTGCCAGCAGTTACTCCCCGGGGCTGGCCCAGCATTTT.